This TCR beta chain derives from a study of response to subunit inactivated influenza vaccine. V shed 4 bases, J shed 5 bases, and the junction held 13 bases outside the gene matches. This CDR3 has 17 residues. Germline V CDR1 and CDR2: ENHRY, SYGVKD. Broader study findings: It was the authors' suggestion that each seasonal influenza vaccination recruits few new T cells.

A single record per CDR3 protein comes from TCRdb applying MiXCR to the RT-PCR reads. The sample includes a few hundred thousand distinct CDR3 sequences, roughly 15% of them seen just once. This clonotype came up a few times. No antigen is known for it. This clonotype was sampled from a man aged 45-65 years who received an inactivated influenza vaccine. V usage is TRBV10-3 and J usage is TRBJ2-1; 8 positions match TRBD1. Material: PBMCs from blood, obtained 12 days after vaccination. DNA for the CDR3: TGTGCCATCAGTGGATCATTCGGACAGGGTGGAAACAATGAGCAGTTCTTC. Its translation is CAISGSFGQGGNNEQFF.